This T cell receptor (beta chain) was sequenced in a study of human T cells and chemical hapten exposure. Study information: Minor pooled library volume differences mainly drove per-sample TCR yield variation.

Germline-derived CDR1 and CDR2 are LNHDA and SQIVND (reference sequence). The CDR3 sequence is 14 residues long. Trimming cost V 7 bases and J 6 bases, with 15 bases left between them. Time point described: patch test 2, 6 weeks after DPC sensitization. Treatment in this sample: therapeutic diphenylcyclopropenone sensitization with weekly scalp DPC. Total RNA was isolated from unfractionated whole blood. TCRdb analysed the RACE reads with MiXCR anew, one entry per CDR3 protein. The table shows some 88,000 distinct CDR3 sequences, with 8% to 13% occurring only once. Overall study findings and caveats: In comparison with controls, expanded TCRs gave rise to a significantly larger number of large CDR3 similarity clusters.

A note on this clonotype: The antigen is not known.

The source was whole blood, collected in connection with sensitization to the hapten diphenylcyclopropenone (DPC). This clonotype originated in a man in his forties with alopecia areata. Some clones in this sample may be carry-over from other donors' samples. The chain is built from TRBV19 and TRBJ2-2; tentatively, D is TRBD1 (6 bases). Written as DNA, the CDR3 is TGTGCCAGTAACGGACAGACCAACTCCGGGGAGCTGTTTTTT. Its translation is CASNGQTNSGELFF.